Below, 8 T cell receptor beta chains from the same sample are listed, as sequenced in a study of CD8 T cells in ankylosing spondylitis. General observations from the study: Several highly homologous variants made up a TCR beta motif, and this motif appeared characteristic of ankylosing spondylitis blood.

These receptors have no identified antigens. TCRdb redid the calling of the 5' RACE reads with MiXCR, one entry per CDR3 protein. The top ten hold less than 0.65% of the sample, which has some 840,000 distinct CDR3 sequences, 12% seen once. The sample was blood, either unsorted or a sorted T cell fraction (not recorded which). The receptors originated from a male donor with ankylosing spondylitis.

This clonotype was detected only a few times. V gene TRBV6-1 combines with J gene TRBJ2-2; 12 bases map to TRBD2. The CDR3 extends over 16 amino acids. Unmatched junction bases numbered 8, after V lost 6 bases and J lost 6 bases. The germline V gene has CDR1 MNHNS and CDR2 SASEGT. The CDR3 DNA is TGTGCCAGCAGACGGAGACTAGCGGGAGTGGCCGGGGAGCTGTTTTTT. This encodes CASRRRLAGVAGELFF.

For the CDR3, the DNA is TGCGCCAGCAGCTTGTCGACTAGCGGGTCCCAAGAGACCCAGTACTTC. This gives the protein CASSLSTSGSQETQYF. The V call is TRBV5-1, the J call TRBJ2-5; 10 bases are shared with TRBD2. There are 16 residues in the CDR3. V was pared by 1 base and J by 1 base, with 4 bases of the junction left unmatched. The germline V gene encodes CDR1 SGHRS and CDR2 YFSETQ.

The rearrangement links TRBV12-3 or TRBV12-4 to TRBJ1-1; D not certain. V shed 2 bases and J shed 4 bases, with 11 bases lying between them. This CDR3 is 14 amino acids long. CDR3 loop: CASSLFPSSTEAFF. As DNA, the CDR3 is TGTGCCAGCAGTTTATTCCCCTCCAGCACTGAAGCTTTCTTT.

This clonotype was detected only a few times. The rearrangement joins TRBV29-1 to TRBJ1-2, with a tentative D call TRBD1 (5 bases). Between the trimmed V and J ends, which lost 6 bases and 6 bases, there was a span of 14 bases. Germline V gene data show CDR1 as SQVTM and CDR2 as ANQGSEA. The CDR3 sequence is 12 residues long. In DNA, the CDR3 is TGCAGCGTCACGGACACTTTCGATGGCTACACCTTC. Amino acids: CSVTDTFDGYTF.

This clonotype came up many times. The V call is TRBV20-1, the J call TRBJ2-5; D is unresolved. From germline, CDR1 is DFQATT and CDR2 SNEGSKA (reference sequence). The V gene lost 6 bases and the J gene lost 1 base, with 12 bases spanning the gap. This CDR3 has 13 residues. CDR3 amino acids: CSAWSPFQETQYF. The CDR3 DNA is TGCAGTGCCTGGTCCCCCTTCCAAGAGACCCAGTACTTC.

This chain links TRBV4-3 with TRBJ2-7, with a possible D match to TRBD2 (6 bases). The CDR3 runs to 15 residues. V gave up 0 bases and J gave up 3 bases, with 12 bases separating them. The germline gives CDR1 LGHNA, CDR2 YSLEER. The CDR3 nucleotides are TGCGCCAGCAGCCAAGACTCTAGCGACCTCTACGAGCAGTACTTC. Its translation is CASSQDSSDLYEQYF.

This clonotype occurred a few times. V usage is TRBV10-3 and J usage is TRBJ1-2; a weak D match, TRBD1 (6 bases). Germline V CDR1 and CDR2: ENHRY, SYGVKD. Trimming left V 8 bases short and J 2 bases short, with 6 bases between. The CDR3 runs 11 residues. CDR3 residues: CAIGQNYGYTF. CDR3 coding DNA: TGTGCCATCGGACAGAACTATGGCTACACCTTC.

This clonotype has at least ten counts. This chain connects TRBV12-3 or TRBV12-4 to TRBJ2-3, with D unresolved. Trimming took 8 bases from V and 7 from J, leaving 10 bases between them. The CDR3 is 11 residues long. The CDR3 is CASQEGNTQYF. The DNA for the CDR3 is TGTGCCAGCCAAGAAGGTAATACGCAGTATTTT.